This T cell receptor (beta chain) emerged from a study of blood T cell repertoires in COVID-19. Study-wide background: The United States, Italy and Spain supplied acute and convalescent COVID-19 samples. T cells, B-cell-depleted T cells, or PBMCs provided the cDNA or gDNA that served as material.

CDR3 length: 13 amino acids. Trimming took 3 bases from V and 7 from J, leaving 7 bases between them. The germline CDR1 and CDR2 sequences are SEHNR and FQNEAQ (reference sequence). As originally analysed: Researchers report that nucleated cell counts were estimated from reference gene primer amplification. Libraries were prepared by immunoSEQ multiplex PCR; TCRdb keeps only in-frame clonotypes and omits some of them. That table is the source of V, J and clone size, and D and trimming were worked out from the DNA. The sample comprises 100,000 to 150,000 clones, 80% to 85% of which are singletons, and roughly 4% rests with the top ten.

The clonotype originates from a woman in her forties or fifties with acute or convalescent COVID-19. The sample taken for sequencing was peripheral blood. The chain combines TRBV7-9 with TRBJ1-6, with D perhaps matching TRBD1 (6 bases). In nucleotides, the CDR3 is TGTGCCAGCAGCTTTCAGGGGAATTCACCCCTCCACTTT. This sequence encodes CASSFQGNSPLHF.